The clone carrying this T cell receptor (beta chain) showed up many times. The data originate from a study of early T cells in non-severe SARS-CoV-2 infection. V was shortened by 0 bases and J by 5 bases, with 14 bases between the two germline ends. Germline V gene lookup returns CDR1 DFQATT and CDR2 SNEGSKA (reference sequence). This CDR3 spans 15 amino acids. One entry per CDR3 protein results from TCRdb running MiXCR on the 5' RACE reads. The data hold about 70,000 distinct CDR3 sequences, with 10% to 15% observed a single time. This sample comprised whole blood, obtained at baseline. This chain joins TRBV20-1 and TRBJ1-5, with D perhaps matching TRBD1 (5 bases). This clonotype originated in an adult who was a healthcare worker with PCR-confirmed SARS-CoV-2 infection or an uninfected control (not recorded which). The donor label of this sample is uncertain. The CDR3 bases are TGCAGTGCTAGAGATAGCCAGGGAGCCCATCAGCCCCAGCATTTT. Encoded protein: CSARDSQGAHQPQHF.